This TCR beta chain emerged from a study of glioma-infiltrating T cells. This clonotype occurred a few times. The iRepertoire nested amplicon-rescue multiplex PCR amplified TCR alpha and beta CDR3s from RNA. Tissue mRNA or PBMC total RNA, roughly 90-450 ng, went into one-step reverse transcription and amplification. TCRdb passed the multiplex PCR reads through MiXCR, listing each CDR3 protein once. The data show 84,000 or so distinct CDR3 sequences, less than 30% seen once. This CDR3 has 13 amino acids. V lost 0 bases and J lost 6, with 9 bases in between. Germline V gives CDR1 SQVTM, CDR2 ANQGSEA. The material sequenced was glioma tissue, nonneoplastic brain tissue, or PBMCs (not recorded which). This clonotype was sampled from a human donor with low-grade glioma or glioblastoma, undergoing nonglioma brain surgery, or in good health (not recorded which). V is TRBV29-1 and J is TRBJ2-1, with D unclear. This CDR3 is CSVEERARNEQFF. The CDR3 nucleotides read TGCAGCGTTGAAGAACGGGCTCGCAATGAGCAGTTCTTC.